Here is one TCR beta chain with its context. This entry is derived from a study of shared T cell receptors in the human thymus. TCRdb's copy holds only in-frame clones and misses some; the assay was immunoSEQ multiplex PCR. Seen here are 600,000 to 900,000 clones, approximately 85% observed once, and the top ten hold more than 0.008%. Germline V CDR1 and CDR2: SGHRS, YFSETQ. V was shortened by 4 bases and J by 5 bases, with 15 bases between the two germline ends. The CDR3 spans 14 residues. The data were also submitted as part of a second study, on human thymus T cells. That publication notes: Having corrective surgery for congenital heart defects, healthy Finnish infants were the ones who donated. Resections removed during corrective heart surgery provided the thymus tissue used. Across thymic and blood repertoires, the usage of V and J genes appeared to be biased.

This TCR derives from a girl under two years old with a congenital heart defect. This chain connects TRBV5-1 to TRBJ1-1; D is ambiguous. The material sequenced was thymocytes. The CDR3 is CASSPEKRKTEAFF. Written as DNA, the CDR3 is TGCGCCAGCAGCCCGGAGAAGAGGAAAACTGAAGCTTTCTTT.